This entry lists 27 T cell receptor beta chains sequenced from one sample in a study of human T cells and chemical hapten exposure (dated by TCRdb to the early 2020s). The library was built by means of RACE. Sequencing was performed on a NextSeq 500. The public sequencing data were trimmed at Q25 with fastp and processed into clonotypes with MiXCR by TCRdb, which kept only in-frame beta chains. CDR3 protein sequences are deduplicated, and each keeps its most common genes and DNA. This sample has 95,000 or so distinct CDR3 sequences in its table, and about 10% of those were observed once. Of the sample, 3.2% falls within the top ten clones. Reading the label with the study, this specimen's time point is: patch test 2, 6 weeks after DPC sensitization. In the paper's terms, the treatment or condition label means: therapeutic diphenylcyclopropenone sensitization with weekly scalp DPC. The sample was whole blood, taken in connection with sensitization to the hapten diphenylcyclopropenone (DPC). These TCRs come from a woman in her 40s with alopecia areata. Some clones in this sample may be carry-over from other donors' samples.

This clonotype was recorded many times. This sequence joins TRBV12-3 or TRBV12-4 and TRBJ1-1; 8 nucleotides line up with TRBD1. The CDR3 runs 15 residues. The trim removed 3 bases at V and 0 bases at J, leaving 3 bases unmatched. CDR3 sequence reads: CASSFRGQVNTEAFF. In DNA form, the CDR3 reads TGTGCCAGCAGTTTTAGGGGACAGGTGAACACTGAAGCTTTCTTT.

The table lists this clonotype with a few counts. The chain is built from TRBV19 and TRBJ2-2; 9 bases are a match to TRBD1. There are 15 residues in the CDR3. After removal of 7 bases from V and 1 base from J, the junction contained 4 bases not matched to a gene. The germline V gene encodes CDR1 LNHDA and CDR2 SQIVND (reference sequence). The DNA of the CDR3 is TGTGCCAGTACACCGGGACAGGGGAACACCGGGGAGCTGTTTTTT. Its protein is CASTPGQGNTGELFF.

This clonotype was found a few times. This chain joins TRBV20-1 and TRBJ2-7; 8 positions agree with TRBD2. Germline assignment: CDR1 DFQATT and CDR2 SNEGSKA (reference sequence). Trimming removed 0 bases from V and 3 bases from J; junction bases left unmatched: 4. There are 14 residues in the CDR3. CDR3 coding DNA: TGCAGTGCTAGAGACAGCGGGAGCCTCTACGAGCAGTACTTC. This translates into CSARDSGSLYEQYF.

This clonotype was seen a few times. The V gene is TRBV6-2 or TRBV6-3, the J gene TRBJ2-7; TRBD2 might be the D (6 bases). CDR1 MNHEY and CDR2 SVGEGT come from the germline V gene. V shed 2 bases and J shed 2 bases, with 13 bases lying between them. This CDR3 has 15 residues. The CDR3 loop is CASSYTGTGAYEQYF. The CDR3 region has the DNA TGTGCCAGCAGTTACACCGGGACTGGGGCCTACGAGCAGTACTTC.

This clonotype was recorded many times. V and J are TRBV7-2 and TRBJ2-5, with 9 bases lining up with TRBD2. CDR3 length equals 16 residues. Looked up from germline, CDR1 is SGHTA and CDR2 is FQGNSA. J gave up 0 bases and V 2 bases, and 4 bases lay outside the gene matches. CDR3 loop: CASSLWSSGNQETQYF. The CDR3 region has the DNA TGTGCCAGCAGCTTATGGTCTAGCGGGAACCAAGAGACCCAGTACTTC. Combining the CDR3 with reference TRBV7-2 and TRBJ2-5 gives the whole variable domain GAGVSQSPSNKVTEKGKDVELRCDPISGHTALYWYRQSLGQGLEFLIYFQGNSAPDKSGLPSDRFSAERTGGSVSTLTIQRTQQEDSAVYLCASSLWSSGNQETQYFGPGTRLLVL.

Many counts were recorded for this clonotype. This CDR3 reads CASSQGAALNQPQHF. In DNA form, the CDR3 reads TGTGCCAGCTCACAGGGGGCGGCCCTAAATCAGCCCCAGCATTTT. The chain recombines TRBV18 with TRBJ1-5; 7 bases map to TRBD1. Losses at the gene ends were 4 bases for V and 4 bases for J; bases not matched to a gene: 7. This CDR3 spans 15 amino acids. The germline V gene has CDR1 KGHSH and CDR2 LQKENI.

The chain couples TRBV4-3 to TRBJ2-3, with D perhaps TRBD1 (6 bases). The length of the CDR3 is 15 residues. Trimming took 1 base from V and 0 from J, leaving 8 bases between them. The germline V gene encodes CDR1 LGHNA and CDR2 YSLEER. In DNA, the CDR3 is TGCGCCAGCAGCCAAGTCACAGGGAGCACAGATACGCAGTATTTT. Its translation: CASSQVTGSTDTQYF.

There are a few counts of this clonotype. The chain recombines TRBV29-1 with TRBJ1-2, with TRBD1 as a possible D gene (6 bases). Between the trimmed V and J ends, which lost 7 bases and 6 bases, there was a span of 15 bases. The CDR3 is 12 amino acids. Per the germline V gene, CDR1 is SQVTM and CDR2 is ANQGSEA. CDR3 nucleotide sequence: TGCAGCGGGGGTACAGGGACCAATGGCTACACCTTC. Residues: CSGGTGTNGYTF.

This clonotype was seen ten or more times. The chain couples TRBV30 to TRBJ2-2; 7 nucleotides line up with TRBD1. The ends lost 4 bases at V and 1 base at J; junction bases unmatched: 3. Germline V gene sequence: CDR1 GTSNPN, CDR2 SVGIG (reference sequence). CDR3 size: 14 residues. The CDR3: CAWTGGKNTGELFF. CDR3 bases: TGTGCCTGGACAGGGGGAAAGAACACCGGGGAGCTGTTTTTT.

This chain connects TRBV19 to TRBJ1-2; D remains ambiguous. CDR3 length equals 13 residues. The germline CDR1 and CDR2 sequences are LNHDA and SQIVND (reference sequence). V lost 7 bases and J lost 7, with 16 bases in between. The CDR3 here is CASNAGLFPGYTF. The CDR3 DNA reads TGTGCCAGTAACGCCGGCCTTTTCCCTGGCTACACCTTC.

This clonotype has a handful of counts. The CDR3 sequence is CASRADSGAGANVLTF. CDR3 DNA: TGTGCCAGCAGGGCAGACTCAGGGGCGGGGGCCAACGTCCTGACTTTC. This chain joins TRBV25-1 and TRBJ2-6; tentative D call: TRBD1 (6 bases). V lost 6 bases to trimming and J lost 4 bases, with 16 bases between them. Germline V gives CDR1 MGHDK, CDR2 SYGVNS. This CDR3 contains 16 residues.

This clonotype occurred many times. The CDR3 DNA follows: TGTGCCAGCAGTTTACGCGCCGCGAAGAGCTCCTACGAGCAGTACTTC. Encoded protein: CASSLRAAKSSYEQYF. The rearrangement links TRBV12-3 or TRBV12-4 to TRBJ2-7; no clear D. Trimming shortened V by 2 bases and J by 0 bases, and 14 bases separated the two germline ends. The CDR3 covers 16 residues.

This clonotype has a handful of counts. The V call is TRBV7-9, the J call TRBJ2-7, with 11 bases fitting TRBD1. In germline, CDR1 is SEHNR, CDR2 FQNEAQ (reference sequence). The CDR3 extends over 13 amino acids. V lost 6 bases and J lost 5; bases outside the gene matches: 3. The CDR3 region is CASRDRGLHEQYF. The CDR3 DNA reads as TGTGCCAGCAGGGACAGGGGGCTCCACGAGCAGTACTTC.

This clonotype was recorded many times. This chain uses TRBV21-1 with TRBJ2-2; TRBD1 reflects the table's D call only, with no check against the DNA. TRBV21-1 is recorded as a pseudogene. The CDR3 length is 13 residues. The CDR3 loop is CVQRGANTGELFF. The CDR3 bases are TGTGTCCAGCGGGGGGCAAACACCGGGGAGCTGTTTTTT.

This clonotype was recorded many times. The chain combines TRBV7-2 with TRBJ2-3; TRBD2 is a possible D gene (6 bases). The CDR3 sequence is 16 residues long. V lost 5 bases, J lost 0 bases, and 15 bases lay in between. Germline V gene lookup returns CDR1 SGHTA and CDR2 FQGNSA. The CDR3 DNA reads as TGTGCCAGCAGCGACCCTAGCGTTCCTAGCACAGATACGCAGTATTTT. Protein sequence: CASSDPSVPSTDTQYF.

This chain uses TRBV3-1 with TRBJ2-1; 9 bases match TRBD2. The CDR3 has 12 amino acids. Germline CDR1 is LGHDT and CDR2 is YNNKEL (reference sequence). V shed 4 bases, J shed 11 bases, and the junction held 3 bases outside the gene matches. The CDR3 reads CASSRGLAQQFF. Written as DNA, the CDR3 is TGTGCCAGCAGCCGCGGACTAGCGCAGCAGTTCTTC.

The table lists this clonotype with many counts. The gene calls are TRBV6-5 and TRBJ1-1, with D unclear. Germline V gene lookup returns CDR1 MNHEY and CDR2 SVGAGI. The CDR3 spans 16 residues. V dropped 4 bases and J dropped 7 bases, with 22 bases sitting between them. The CDR3 here is CASSSRAYPIRIEAFF. CDR3 sequence (DNA): TGTGCCAGCAGTTCTCGGGCGTACCCCATACGAATTGAAGCTTTCTTT.

This clonotype showed up many times. V and J are TRBV30 and TRBJ2-1; 7 nucleotides align to TRBD2. Trimming took 2 bases from V and 7 from J; bases not matched to a gene: 2. The CDR3 runs 12 residues. Per the germline V gene, CDR1 is GTSNPN and CDR2 is SVGIG (reference sequence). CDR3 amino acids: CAWSRGGNEQFF. The CDR3, as DNA: TGTGCCTGGAGTCGGGGAGGGAATGAGCAGTTCTTC.

The chain recombines TRBV7-9 with TRBJ2-7; D is unclear. CDR3 size: 14 residues. V gave up 2 bases and J gave up 0 bases, with 8 bases separating them. CDR1 SEHNR and CDR2 FQNEAQ come from the germline V gene (reference sequence). In DNA form, the CDR3 reads TGTGCCAGCAGCTTATCGATCACCTCCTACGAGCAGTACTTC. Its protein is CASSLSITSYEQYF. The entire variable domain, with the rest obtained from reference TRBV7-9 and TRBJ2-7, is as follows: DTGVSQNPRHKITKRGQNVTFRCDPISEHNRLYWYRQTLGQGPEFLTYFQNEAQLEKSRLLSDRFSAERPKGSFSTLEIQRTEQGDSAMYLCASSLSITSYEQYFGPGTRLTVT.

There are many counts of this clonotype. The chain links TRBV24-1 to TRBJ1-1, with D unclear. Germline V gene lookup returns CDR1 KGHDR and CDR2 SFDVKD. The germline V and J ends were trimmed by 8 bases and 6 bases, with 12 bases remaining between them. The CDR3 spans 12 residues. The CDR3 loop reads CATTAGGPEAFF. The CDR3 DNA sequence: TGTGCCACCACCGCGGGAGGTCCTGAAGCTTTCTTT.

This clonotype was counted at least ten times. A junction end diverges from the germline sequence, so it may reflect a read error. This rearrangement joins TRBV4-2 to TRBJ2-7, with 11 bases identical to TRBD2. The CDR3 is 18 amino acids. The germline V gene has CDR1 LGHNA and CDR2 YNFKEQ. CDR3 in DNA: TGTGCCAGCAGCCAAGGCTGGCGGCTAGCGGGGGGCTCCCACGAGCAGTACTTC. Amino acids: CASSQGWRLAGGSHEQYF.

The genes are TRBV2 and TRBJ2-1, with 10 bases fitting TRBD1. Germline-derived CDR1 and CDR2 are SNHLY and FYNNEI. The CDR3 totals 14 residues. The V and J ends lost 6 bases and 8 bases, in that order; junction bases with no gene match: 7. The CDR3 is CASRPGTGVDEQFF. The CDR3 DNA sequence: TGTGCCAGCAGACCCGGGACAGGGGTCGATGAGCAGTTCTTC.

This clonotype was detected only a few times. The gene calls are TRBV7-3 and TRBJ2-3; 12 nucleotides line up with TRBD1. V shed 2 bases and J 6 bases; nucleotides not matched to a gene: 12. Germline V CDR1 and CDR2: SGHTA, FQGTGA. The CDR3 consists of 18 residues. Here the CDR3 reads CASSLAATGTGGFDTQYF. Written as DNA, the CDR3 is TGTGCCAGCAGCTTAGCGGCGACCGGGACAGGGGGCTTTGATACGCAGTATTTT.

This clonotype was detected ten times or more. The CDR3 protein is CASTNRDNQPQHF. CDR3 bases: TGTGCCAGCACCAACAGAGATAATCAGCCCCAGCATTTT. The rearrangement joins TRBV7-9 to TRBJ1-5, with D unclear. Germline CDR1 and CDR2: SEHNR and FQNEAQ (reference sequence). The length of the CDR3 is 13 residues. Trimming took 7 bases from V and 4 from J, leaving 11 bases between them.

The chain joins TRBV7-6 to TRBJ2-3, with a tentative D call TRBD2 (6 bases). In germline, CDR1 is SGHVS, CDR2 FNYEAQ. V was cut by 4 bases and J by 0 bases, with 11 bases left in between. CDR3 length equals 15 residues. The CDR3: CASSYWRESTDTQYF. CDR3 in DNA: TGTGCCAGCAGCTATTGGAGGGAAAGCACAGATACGCAGTATTTT.

This clonotype was seen only a few times. The chain uses TRBV10-2 and TRBJ1-2; possibly TRBD1 for D (6 bases). Germline V gives CDR1 WSHSY, CDR2 SAAADI. The CDR3 totals 15 residues. V lost 5 bases and J lost 1, with 14 bases in between. The CDR3 DNA follows: TGCGCCAGCAGTCTGACAGGAGACGGTAACTATGGCTACACCTTC. Amino acids: CASSLTGDGNYGYTF.

The sample holds many counts of this clonotype. The chain employs TRBV28 and TRBJ2-5; 8 bases agree with TRBD2. Germline values: CDR1 MDHEN, CDR2 SYDVKM. Losses at the gene ends were 6 bases for V and 1 base for J; bases not matched to a gene: 4. The CDR3 is made up of 14 amino acids. The CDR3 coding sequence is TGTGCCAGCAGACCCGGACTAGCCCAAGAGACCCAGTACTTC. Amino acid sequence: CASRPGLAQETQYF.